Sequencing of this T cell receptor (beta chain) was carried out in a study of neoadjuvant anti-PD-1 for oral cavity cancer. Germline CDR1 is LNHDA and CDR2 is SQIVND (reference sequence). This CDR3 region has 16 residues. Described time point: after neoadjuvant nivolumab, at surgical resection. This clone rates as medium-sized. One end of the junction does not line up with germline, which may come from a read error. Some clones are missing from TCRdb's copy, which holds only in-frame ones; the method was immunoSEQ multiplex PCR. The table shows tens of thousands of clones, with approximately 80% occurring only once.

The genes are TRBV19 and TRBJ1-1; 10 bases line up with TRBD1. This TCR was sampled from a person between 35 and 79 years old with oral cavity squamous cell carcinoma. Sequenced material: PBMCs, taken after nivolumab (anti-PD-1) treatment. DNA for the CDR3: TGTGCCAGTAGTCTAGACTGGACAGGGGGGAACACTGAAGCTTTCTTT. This codes for CASSLDWTGGNTEAFF.